A selection of T cell receptor beta chains follows, all from one sample in a study of molecular identifiers for immune sequencing clone quantification. TCRdb fed the PCR reads into MiXCR, producing one record per CDR3 protein. The data show under 650,000 distinct CDR3 sequences, with roughly 21% seen just once and roughly 0.85% held by the top ten. The material sequenced was naive CD8+ T cells from blood, with Jurkat cell RNA spiked in. The receptors originated from a human donor in good health. Some libraries in this study had Jurkat cell RNA spiked in. Both conserved end residues are trimmed from each CDR3.

j_call,v_call,cdr3_aa
TRBJ2-7,TRBV27,ASSLLAGPAEQY
TRBJ1-1,TRBV27,ASRPGTGDYPRNTEAF
TRBJ1-3,TRBV11-2,ASSVGQPSTSGNTIY
TRBJ1-2,TRBV20-1,SEVRTQPPYDGYT
TRBJ2-7,TRBV10-3,AISESGRDTAYEQY
TRBJ2-7,TRBV20-1,SADRGHQEQY
TRBJ1-2,TRBV12-3/TRBV12-4,ASSLEVGGRVISLNYGYT
TRBJ1-4,TRBV28,ASSPGQFFNEKLF
TRBJ2-7,TRBV5-5,ASSLDRMNYGQC
TRBJ2-5,TRBV7-8,ASSPVSGTGYRTQY
TRBJ1-2,TRBV12-3/TRBV12-4,ASSFGRGNGYT
TRBJ2-7,TRBV4-3,ASSQDRSSYEQY
TRBJ2-7,TRBV5-1,ASSRDFSYEQY
TRBJ2-3,TRBV7-9,ASSSTLGADTQY
TRBJ2-4,TRBV21-1,ASSTGRRLAKNIQY